The 32 T cell receptor beta chains below all came from one sample that was sequenced in a study of blood T cell repertoires in COVID-19. Only in-frame clones appear in the TCRdb table, and some are missing; sequencing was by immunoSEQ multiplex PCR. This sample has roughly 4,800 clones; around 89% occur once, and the top ten carry more than 35%. The sequenced sample consisted of peripheral blood. These receptors all come from a man aged 65 to 85 with COVID-19, enrolled during active disease.

This clone came up once. The J gene is TRBJ1-4, the V gene TRBV7-9; no clear D gene. This CDR3 is built from 14 residues. The V and J ends lost 1 base and 4 bases respectively, with 7 bases between them. Germline CDR1 SEHNR, CDR2 FQNEAQ (reference sequence). In DNA, the CDR3 is TGTGCCAGCAGCTTAGGGGGAGGTAATGAAAAACTGTTTTTT. Protein sequence: CASSLGGGNEKLFF.

The rearrangement uses TRBV4-1 and TRBJ2-5; 15 bases match TRBD2. Germline CDR1 and CDR2: MGHRA and YSYEKL. The V and J ends lost 4 bases and 4 bases, in that order; junction bases with no gene match: 13. This CDR3 spans 19 amino acids. CDR3 in DNA: TGCGCCAGCAGCCTCGCAACCGGGACTAGCGGGGGGCCTCGAGAGACCCAGTACTTC. As protein: CASSLATGTSGGPRETQYF.

The chain has TRBV5-6 and TRBJ2-1; weak D call: TRBD2 (5 bases). Germline V lookup: CDR1 SGHDT, CDR2 YYEEEE. Trimming took 0 bases from V and 9 from J, leaving 13 bases between them. This CDR3 contains 14 residues. The CDR3 loop reads CASSLVRDGGEQFF. As DNA, the CDR3 is TGTGCCAGCAGCTTGGTACGGGATGGCGGTGAGCAGTTCTTC.

The V call is TRBV18, the J call TRBJ2-7; 9 positions match TRBD2. The V gene's germline CDR1 is KGHSH and CDR2 LQKENI. This CDR3 comprises 14 residues. J lost 6 bases, V lost 0 bases, and 3 bases had no gene match. CDR3 nucleotides: TGTGCCAGCTCACCACCGGGGACTAGCACCGAGCAGTACTTC. Translated, it gives CASSPPGTSTEQYF. Full variable domain (remainder filled in from reference TRBV18 and TRBJ2-7): NAGVMQNPRHLVRRRGQEARLRCSPMKGHSHVYWYRQLPEEGLKFMVYLQKENIIDESGMPKERFSAEFPKEGPSILRIQQVVRGDSAAYFCASSPPGTSTEQYFGPGTRLTVT.

This clone was found once. The chain carries TRBV7-9 and TRBJ2-6; D is unclear. The V end lost 4 bases, the J end lost 1 base, and 17 bases lay between the germline ends. The CDR3 covers 18 residues. Per germline, CDR1 SEHNR and CDR2 FQNEAQ (reference sequence). CDR3 sequence reads: CASSSRETPRSGANVLTF. CDR3 bases: TGTGCCAGCAGCTCACGAGAGACACCGCGATCTGGGGCCAACGTCCTGACTTTC. Variable domain in full (rest from reference TRBV7-9 and TRBJ2-6): DTGVSQNPRHKITKRGQNVTFRCDPISEHNRLYWYRQTLGQGPEFLTYFQNEAQLEKSRLLSDRFSAERPKGSFSTLEIQRTEQGDSAMYLCASSSRETPRSGANVLTFGAGSRLTVL.

The CDR3 DNA is TGTGCCAGCAGCTTAGAGTTTTCCGCTAGAGGTGAGCAGTTCTTC. Encoded protein: CASSLEFSARGEQFF. The gene calls are TRBV11-2 and TRBJ2-1, with unresolved D. The CDR3 sequence is 15 residues long. In germline, CDR1 is SGHAT, CDR2 FQNNGV. Trimming pared 0 bases from V and 9 bases from J, leaving 15 bases between. Variable domain in full (rest from reference TRBV11-2 and TRBJ2-1): EAGVAQSPRYKIIEKRQSVAFWCNPISGHATLYWYQQILGQGPKLLIQFQNNGVVDDSQLPKDRFSAERLKGVDSTLKIQPAKLEDSAVYLCASSLEFSARGEQFFGPGTRLTVL.

In nucleotides, the CDR3 is TGTGCCAGCAGTGACGAGGCTAGCGGGGGTGTGAGACAATACAATGAGCAGTTCTTC. This sequence encodes CASSDEASGGVRQYNEQFF. J is TRBJ2-1 and V is TRBV6-1; TRBD2 aligns across 10 bases. The V segment lost 3 bases and the J segment 4 bases; nucleotides outside the gene matches: 15. Germline V gene lookup returns CDR1 MNHNS and CDR2 SASEGT. This CDR3 comprises 19 residues.

The CDR3 sequence: CASSEDSVTEAFF. Written as DNA, the CDR3 is TGTGCCAGCAGTGAGGACAGTGTCACTGAAGCTTTCTTT. The chain uses TRBV2 and TRBJ1-1, with a weak D call TRBD1 (6 bases). The V end lost 3 bases, the J end lost 4 bases, and 9 bases lay between the germline ends. Germline values: CDR1 SNHLY, CDR2 FYNNEI. This CDR3 is built from 13 residues.

This sequence joins TRBV7-9 and TRBJ2-7, with D possibly being TRBD2 (5 bases). The V gene lost 6 bases and the J gene lost 2 bases, with 14 bases spanning the gap. The germline V gene encodes CDR1 SEHNR and CDR2 FQNEAQ (reference sequence). The CDR3 has 14 residues. CDR3 sequence reads: CASSSFGEAYEQYF. DNA for the CDR3: TGTGCCAGCAGTTCCTTCGGGGAAGCCTACGAGCAGTACTTC.

The chain employs TRBV7-8 and TRBJ2-2; D may be TRBD2 (5 bases). Trimming stripped 3 bases from V and 6 bases from J, with 8 bases between. CDR1 is SGHVS and CDR2 is FQNEAQ in the germline V gene. CDR3 length: 13 amino acids. CDR3: CASSFGVAGELFF. CDR3 in DNA: TGTGCCAGCAGCTTCGGGGTAGCCGGGGAGCTGTTTTTT.

This clone was detected a few times. The rearrangement links TRBV5-4 to TRBJ2-2, with 10 positions matching TRBD1. V shed 4 bases and J 7 bases; nucleotides not matched to a gene: 7. CDR3 length: 15 amino acids. The germline gives CDR1 SGHNT, CDR2 YYREEE (reference sequence). CDR3 sequence: CASSIRQGANGELFF. In nucleotides, the CDR3 is TGTGCCAGCAGCATAAGACAGGGGGCAAACGGGGAGCTGTTTTTT.

A single count supports this clone. This chain joins TRBV6-2 or TRBV6-3 and TRBJ2-7; 12 positions match TRBD1. The CDR3 covers 18 residues. Per germline, CDR1 MNHEY and CDR2 SVGEGT. Unmatched junction bases numbered 7, after V lost 1 base and J lost 0 bases. The CDR3 here is CASSYWDRGLTYSYEQYF. The CDR3 DNA reads TGTGCCAGCAGTTACTGGGACAGGGGGCTGACCTACTCCTACGAGCAGTACTTC.

The chain has TRBV5-4 and TRBJ2-7, with D possibly being TRBD1 (5 bases). The CDR3 extends over 13 amino acids. CDR1 SGHNT and CDR2 YYREEE come from the germline V gene (reference sequence). V shed 2 bases and J shed 3 bases, with 9 bases lying between them. The CDR3: CASSFTDSYEQYF. CDR3 DNA sequence: TGTGCCAGCAGCTTTACCGACAGCTACGAGCAGTACTTC.

This clone was detected once. The chain combines TRBV10-1 with TRBJ1-2; possibly TRBD1 for D (6 bases). V lost 5 bases to trimming and J lost 4 bases, with 14 bases between them. Looked up from germline, CDR1 is WNHNN and CDR2 is SYGVQD (reference sequence). The CDR3 has 14 amino acids. CDR3 amino acids: CASSPPGTPYGYTF. CDR3 DNA: TGCGCCAGCAGTCCTCCCGGGACACCCTATGGCTACACCTTC.

The chain uses TRBV7-9 and TRBJ1-1; the match to TRBD1 covers 10 bases. The CDR3 is 17 amino acids. Germline V gives CDR1 SEHNR, CDR2 FQNEAQ (reference sequence). The V gene end was trimmed by 6 bases and the J gene end by 0 bases; junction bases not matched to a gene: 10. CDR3 sequence: CASRPGQGISMNTEAFF. CDR3 sequence (DNA): TGTGCCAGCAGGCCGGGACAGGGGATTTCAATGAACACTGAAGCTTTCTTT.

Judged by abundance, this clone is medium-sized. V is TRBV4-1 and J is TRBJ1-6, with 9 bases that match TRBD1. The V segment lost 4 bases and the J segment 7 bases; nucleotides outside the gene matches: 11. The germline V gene encodes CDR1 MGHRA and CDR2 YSYEKL. The CDR3 is 17 residues long. This CDR3 is CASSPGTGNGGNSPLHF. The CDR3 DNA reads as TGCGCCAGCAGCCCAGGGACAGGGAACGGGGGGAATTCACCCCTCCACTTT.

This chain uses TRBV18 with TRBJ2-1; D is possibly TRBD2 (6 bases). CDR1 is KGHSH and CDR2 is LQKENI in the germline V gene. Trimming cost V 2 bases and J 0 bases, with 11 bases left between them. This CDR3 spans 16 amino acids. This CDR3 reads CASSPVAVSSYNEQFF. The CDR3 region has the DNA TGTGCCAGCTCACCAGTAGCGGTAAGCTCCTACAATGAGCAGTTCTTC.

The chain employs TRBV18 and TRBJ1-1; D is unclear. CDR3 size: 14 residues. Germline lookup yields CDR1 KGHSH and CDR2 LQKENI. Trimming removed 3 bases from V and 6 bases from J, with 14 bases in between. The chain's CDR3 is CASSPTGKDAEAFF. CDR3 sequence (DNA): TGTGCCAGCTCACCCACGGGAAAGGACGCTGAAGCTTTCTTT.

The J gene is TRBJ2-7, the V gene TRBV6-6, with 12 bases identical to TRBD2. CDR1 and CDR2 (germline): MNHNY, SVGAGI (reference sequence). The J segment lost 2 bases and the V segment lost 7 bases, leaving 9 bases of the junction unmatched. This CDR3 comprises 16 residues. CDR3 DNA: TGTGCCAGCACCCCGGGACTAGCGGGCGCAACCTACGAGCAGTACTTC. The encoded protein is CASTPGLAGATYEQYF.

The CDR3 sequence: CASRRGSGVVNEQYF. CDR3 DNA: TGTGCCAGCAGGAGGGGCTCGGGAGTCGTGAACGAGCAGTACTTC. J is TRBJ2-7 and V is TRBV6-5; D possibly corresponds to TRBD2 (6 bases). Germline values: CDR1 MNHEY, CDR2 SVGAGI. Between the trimmed V and J ends, which lost 6 bases and 5 bases, there was a span of 20 bases. The CDR3 spans 15 residues.

DNA of the CDR3: TGTGCCAGCAGTGAAGCGCTTCCCGGGAGGGCCAGACAAGAGACCCAGTACTTC. Amino acid sequence: CASSEALPGRARQETQYF. The gene calls are TRBV6-1 and TRBJ2-5; 8 bases line up with TRBD2. The V gene end was trimmed by 0 bases and the J gene end by 2 bases; junction bases not matched to a gene: 11. CDR1 is MNHNS, CDR2 SASEGT, per germline. The CDR3 runs 18 residues.

This chain links TRBV5-6 with TRBJ1-1; no definite D call. V was clipped by 1 base and J by 3 bases, with 16 bases between them. CDR1 SGHDT and CDR2 YYEEEE come from the germline V gene. This CDR3 has 16 residues. The CDR3 protein is CASSLNGAGFYTEAFF. The CDR3 DNA sequence: TGTGCCAGCAGCTTGAACGGTGCGGGCTTTTACACTGAAGCTTTCTTT.

This clone is judged medium-sized. CDR3 nucleotides: TGTGCCAGCAGCCGACTAGCGGGGGGGCTGGCGAATGAGCAGTTCTTC. It specifies CASSRLAGGLANEQFF. The V and J genes are TRBV27 and TRBJ2-1; the match to TRBD2 covers 14 bases. The ends lost 6 bases at V and 7 bases at J; junction bases unmatched: 8. This CDR3 contains 16 residues. CDR1 and CDR2 (germline): MNHEY, SMNVEV (reference sequence).

The genes are TRBV11-2 and TRBJ2-3; no clear D gene. CDR3 length: 11 residues. In germline, CDR1 is SGHAT, CDR2 FQNNGV. Trimming shortened V by 2 bases and J by 5 bases, and 2 bases separated the two germline ends. CDR3 DNA: TGTGCCAGCAGCTTACGAGATACGCAGTATTTT. Its translation: CASSLRDTQYF.

This rearrangement joins TRBV19 to TRBJ2-5, with 7 bases that match TRBD1. CDR3 length: 13 residues. CDR1 is LNHDA, CDR2 SQIVND, per germline (reference sequence). V lost 6 bases and J lost 2; bases outside the gene matches: 3. CDR3 in amino acids: CASSHRGQETQYF. Written as DNA, the CDR3 is TGTGCCAGTAGCCACAGGGGACAAGAGACCCAGTACTTC.

The chain employs TRBV11-2 and TRBJ2-7; 11 bases align to TRBD2. Germline values: CDR1 SGHAT, CDR2 FQNNGV. With 3 bases clipped from V and 6 bases from J, the junction kept 4 bases outside the gene matches. The CDR3 length is 14 residues. DNA for the CDR3: TGTGCCAGCAGCTTGGTAGCGGGGGGGCGCGAGCAGTACTTC. As protein: CASSLVAGGREQYF.

The chain uses TRBV2 and TRBJ2-3, with 8 bases fitting TRBD2. This CDR3 is 15 amino acids long. The germline gives CDR1 SNHLY, CDR2 FYNNEI. The V segment lost 6 bases and the J segment 3 bases; nucleotides outside the gene matches: 8. CDR3 sequence (DNA): TGTGCCAGCAGGGGGATAGCGGGGCAGACAGATACGCAGTATTTT. Amino acid sequence: CASRGIAGQTDTQYF.

The genes are TRBV7-9 and TRBJ2-7, with D hard to call. This CDR3 region has 13 residues. Germline loops: CDR1 SEHNR, CDR2 FQNEAQ (reference sequence). The germline V and J ends were trimmed by 5 bases and 7 bases, with 15 bases remaining between them. The CDR3 here is CASSPAASREQYF. CDR3 nucleotides: TGTGCCAGCAGCCCGGCGGCCTCTCGGGAGCAGTACTTC.

This chain joins TRBV5-1 and TRBJ2-7, with D maybe TRBD1 (6 bases). Looked up from germline, CDR1 is SGHRS and CDR2 is YFSETQ. Trimming cost V 0 bases and J 5 bases, with 12 bases left between them. This CDR3 is 14 amino acids long. CDR3 in DNA: TGCGCCAGCAGCTTGGAACAGGGTGGCAACGAGCAGTACTTC. This codes for CASSLEQGGNEQYF. The variable domain in full, completed from reference TRBV5-1 and TRBJ2-7, reads KAGVTQTPRYLIKTRGQQVTLSCSPISGHRSVSWYQQTPGQGLQFLFEYFSETQRNKGNFPGRFSGRQFSNSRSEMNVSTLELGDSALYLCASSLEQGGNEQYFGPGTRLTVT.

The chain employs TRBV7-9 and TRBJ1-2; 8 bases fit TRBD1. The V gene's germline CDR1 is SEHNR and CDR2 FQNEAQ (reference sequence). With V trimmed by 5 bases and J by 4 bases, 9 bases remained unmatched. This CDR3 has 15 amino acids. The CDR3 coding sequence is TGTGCCAGCAGCCGCACGGACAGGGAGACCTATGGCTACACCTTC. Translating gives CASSRTDRETYGYTF.

In DNA form, the CDR3 reads TGTGCCAGCAGCTCGGACAGGCCATACGAGCAGTACTTC. Its translation is CASSSDRPYEQYF. The chain has TRBV7-9 and TRBJ2-7; 7 bases agree with TRBD1. The junction had 4 bases not matched to a gene; V was cut back by 4 bases and J by 4 bases. Germline V CDR1 and CDR2: SEHNR, FQNEAQ (reference sequence). The CDR3 is 13 amino acids.

The chain carries TRBV7-9 and TRBJ2-3; 7 bases match TRBD1. The junction had 5 bases not matched to a gene; V was cut back by 1 base and J by 1 base. The CDR3 runs to 16 residues. Per the germline V gene, CDR1 is SEHNR and CDR2 is FQNEAQ (reference sequence). The CDR3 loop reads CASSLDGQGGTDTQYF. For the CDR3, the DNA is TGTGCCAGCAGCTTAGACGGCCAGGGGGGCACAGATACGCAGTATTTT.